This T cell receptor (beta chain) is from a study of blood T cell repertoires in COVID-19 (dated by TCRdb to about 2020). Regarding the research as a whole: Collaborator samples came from the United States, Italy and Spain and covered acute and convalescent phases of COVID-19. The material from the prospective study consisted of cDNA or gDNA derived from T cells, B-cell-depleted T cells, or PBMCs. Deeply sampled blood TCRbeta repertoires from subjects exposed to, actively infected with, or recovered from COVID-19 were included in the dataset. A freely available public database, intended as a resource for researchers studying the immune response to SARS-CoV-2, is where the repertoires were released. Samples came from the ongoing ImmuneRACE study (first 160 participants) plus 1,254 subjects from 6 global collaborators. Sample metadata almost always included a de-identified subject ID, COVID-19 status, age in years and sex. Where available, HLA class I and class II types were taken from metadata supplied by the sample provider and were not determined by assay-based typing.

The immunoSEQ Assay, a bias-controlled multiplex PCR, was used to amplify TCRbeta CDR3 regions from genomic DNA. The source study handled its data this way. The number of nucleated cells in each sample was estimated from the amplification of reference gene primers within the assay. Sequence reads were collapsed and filtered to measure the absolute abundance of every unique TCRbeta CDR3 rearrangement. For each sample, productive Simpson clonality was calculated by taking the square root of Simpson's diversity index across productive rearrangements. Entries here come from immuneACCESS through TCRdb and include only in-frame sequences with V and J called. Some clones fail to appear in such tables; in the studies checked, an unresolved V gene covers under half of the shortfall, and the cause of the remainder is unknown. V, J and clone size derive from that table, while D and trimming were established from the DNA sequence. The sample yields fewer than 200,000 clones; roughly 80% were counted once. The ten largest clones add up to around 15% of the sample.

General findings and caveats noted by the study authors: The quantity of clinical and demographic metadata differed by source and by participant and was supplied without curation.

In the prospective study, participants were roughly 18 to 89 years old, resided in fewer than 25 geographic areas of the United States, and were enrolled through a virtual design. In the prospective study, cohorts were assigned on the basis of participant-reported clinical history obtained from a screening survey and a study questionnaire. Recovered participants in ImmuneRACE Cohort 3 were defined by two consecutive negative NP/OP PCR tests, clearance by a healthcare professional, or resolution of symptoms. In the prospective study, mobile phlebotomists collected whole blood, serum and a nasopharyngeal or oropharyngeal swab from each participant. Participants in the prospective study had the option to provide additional blood draws and questionnaires over an approximately 2-month period. Prospective study blood samples were shipped either frozen or at room temperature before DNA extraction. This clone was recorded a few times. Its binding antigen is unknown. No per-base quality is available; no much larger clone lies one base away.

Specimen: PBMCs or T cells enriched from blood (not recorded which). The TCR comes from a woman between 50 and 59 years old who had recovered from COVID-19.

CDR3 loop: CASSEHTGTSGSSYEQYF. At the DNA level, the sequence is TGTGCCAGCAGCGAACACACCGGGACTAGCGGGAGCTCCTACGAGCAGTACTTC. The chain employs TRBV27 and TRBJ2-7, with TRBD2 matching 14 junction bases. Trimming leaves V shorter by 6 bases and J shorter by 0 bases, with the junction holding 10 bases beyond the gene matches. CDR1 is given as MNHEY and CDR2 as SMNVEV, both from the germline V gene (reference sequence). The CDR3 contains 18 residues, cysteine and phenylalanine counted. Of the read, only the CDR3 DNA is kept; its 54 bases are in frame from base 1.